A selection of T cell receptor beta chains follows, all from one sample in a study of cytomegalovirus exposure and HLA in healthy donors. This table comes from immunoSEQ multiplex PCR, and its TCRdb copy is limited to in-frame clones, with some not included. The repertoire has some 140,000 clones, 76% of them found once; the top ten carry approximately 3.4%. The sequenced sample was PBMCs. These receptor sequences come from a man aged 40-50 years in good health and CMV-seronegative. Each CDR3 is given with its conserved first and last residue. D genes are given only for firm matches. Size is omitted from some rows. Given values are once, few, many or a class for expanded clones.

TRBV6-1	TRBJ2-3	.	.	TGTGCCAGCACCAGAGTCAGGGAAGCAGATACGCAGTATTTT	CASTRVREADTQYF
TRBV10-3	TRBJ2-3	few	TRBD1	TGTGCCATCAGTTCTCCGGGACAGGGAATTGCAGATACGCAGTATTTT	CAISSPGQGIADTQYF
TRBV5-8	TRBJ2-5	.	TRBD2	TGTGCCAGCAGTTCCGACATCGTAGCGGGGGCAAGCCAAGAGACCCAGTACTTC	CASSSDIVAGASQETQYF
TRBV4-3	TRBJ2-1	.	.	TGCGCCAGCAGCCTCATGCTACAGGGCGATGAGCAGTTCTTC	CASSLMLQGDEQFF
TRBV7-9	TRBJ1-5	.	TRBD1	TGTGCCAGCAGTCTACAGGGGGACAATCAGCCCCAGCATTTT	CASSLQGDNQPQHF
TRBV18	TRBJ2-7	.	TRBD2	TGTGCCAGCTCAGTAGCGGGGGGTGCCTACGAGCAGTACTTC	CASSVAGGAYEQYF
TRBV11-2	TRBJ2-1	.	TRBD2	TGTGCCAGCAGCTTAGTCGCACTAGCGGGAGGGATCGGTGAGCAGTTCTTC	CASSLVALAGGIGEQFF
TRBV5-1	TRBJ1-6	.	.	TGCGCCAGCAGCTTGGGGACAGCGGGGGGTTCACCCCTCCACTTT	CASSLGTAGGSPLHF
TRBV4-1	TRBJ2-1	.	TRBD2	TGCGCCAGCAGCCAAGGATCCCCCCGATCGGGAGGCAAACTCAATGAGCAGTTCTTC	CASSQGSPRSGGKLNEQFF
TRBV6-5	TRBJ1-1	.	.	TGTGCCAGCAGGGGGACGGCCCAGGGGACTGAAGCTTTCTTT	CASRGTAQGTEAFF
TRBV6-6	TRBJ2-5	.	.	TGTGCCAGCAGTTACGGGGGCGGGAGAGGGCAAGAGACCCAGTACTTC	CASSYGGGRGQETQYF
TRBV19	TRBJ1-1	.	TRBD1	TGTGCCAGCCGGTCAGGGGGCCGGACTGAAGCTTTCTTT	CASRSGGRTEAFF
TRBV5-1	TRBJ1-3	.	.	TGCGCCAGCAGCTTGGGAGCTACAGCCTCTGGAAACACCATATATTTT	CASSLGATASGNTIYF
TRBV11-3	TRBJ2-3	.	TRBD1	TGTGCCAGCAGCGCCGGTGGGACAGGAGGGGATACGCAGTATTTT	CASSAGGTGGDTQYF
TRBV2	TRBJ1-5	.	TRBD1	TGTGCCAGCAGTCAGGGGGTCCTTGGGCAGCCCCAGCATTTT	CASSQGVLGQPQHF
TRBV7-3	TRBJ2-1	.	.	TGTGCCAGCTTGGGAGGACTGTCGGATGAGCAGTTCTTC	CASLGGLSDEQFF
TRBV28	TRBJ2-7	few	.	TGTGCCAGCATCCTTACAGGTTCCTACGAGCAGTACTTC	CASILTGSYEQYF
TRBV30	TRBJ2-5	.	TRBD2	TGTGCCTGGAGTGTCGGTAGCGGGGGGGCCCTTGAGACCCAGTACTTC	CAWSVGSGGALETQYF
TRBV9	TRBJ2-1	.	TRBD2	TGTGCCAGCAGCGTAGCCCTAGCGGTATACAATGAGCAGTTCTTC	CASSVALAVYNEQFF
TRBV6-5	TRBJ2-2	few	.	TGTGCCAGCAGTTACTCCCTGGCAGGGCCCGGGGAGCTGTTTTTT	CASSYSLAGPGELFF
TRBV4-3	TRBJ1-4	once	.	TGCGCCAGCAGCCAAGACCATGCGTTTAATGAAAAACTGTTTTTT	CASSQDHAFNEKLFF
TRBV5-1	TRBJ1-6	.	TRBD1	TGCGCCAGCAGCTTGCAGGGGGAAAATTCACCCCTCCACTTT	CASSLQGENSPLHF